This is a list of T cell receptor beta chains from one sample in a study of cytomegalovirus exposure and HLA in healthy donors. Here immunoSEQ multiplex PCR was the method, and the copy in TCRdb shows in-frame clones only, minus some. The repertoire consists of some 140,000 clones, with almost 80% occurring once and the leading ten covering about 0.97%. The sequencing input was PBMCs. These receptors came from a man between 18 and 29 years old in good health and CMV-seronegative. CDR3s include the opening cysteine and the closing phenylalanine or tryptophan. Each record gives: clone size, J gene, D gene, V gene, CDR3 DNA, CDR3 protein. A D gene is named only where the DNA matches it firmly. Clone size appears in some rows only: once, few, many, or a class for an expanded clone.

-	TRBJ2-2	-	TRBV7-2	TGTGCCAGCAGCTTAGGGGCCCAACAATGGCTGTTTTTT	CASSLGAQQWLFF
-	TRBJ1-2	-	TRBV2	TGTGCCCGGTTGGGGGGGGGAAGCGTATATGGCTACACCTTC	CARLGGGSVYGYTF
few	TRBJ1-2	TRBD1	TRBV6-1	TGTGCCAGCACTTCGGACAGGGGGCGTGGCTACACCTTC	CASTSDRGRGYTF
-	TRBJ1-1	-	TRBV7-8	TGTGCCAGCAGCCAGGAAGGGGACACTGAAGCTTTCTTT	CASSQEGDTEAFF
-	TRBJ2-1	TRBD1	TRBV7-2	TGTGCCAGCAGCTTTAAGACAGGGGGCAATGAGCAGTTCTTC	CASSFKTGGNEQFF
many	TRBJ2-7	-	TRBV4-3	TGCGCCAGCAGCCAAGGAGTGAGGGACTACGAGCAGTACTTC	CASSQGVRDYEQYF
-	TRBJ2-7	TRBD1	TRBV7-3	TGTGCCAGCAGCTTAAGGGCAGGGGGCGAGCAGTACTTC	CASSLRAGGEQYF
-	TRBJ2-5	-	TRBV19	TGTGCCAGTAGTTCGGACAGAGAAGAGACCCAGTACTTC	CASSSDREETQYF
once	TRBJ1-1	-	TRBV6-5	TGTGCCAGCAGTTACTCCGCAGGGGCGAACACTGAAGCTTTCTTT	CASSYSAGANTEAFF
-	TRBJ1-6	TRBD1	TRBV5-6	TGTGCCAGCAGCGGGGACAGGGGAGCCTCTAATTCACCCCTCCACTTT	CASSGDRGASNSPLHF
-	TRBJ2-5	-	TRBV6-6	TGTGCCAGCAGTAGTTGGTTCGGAGAGACCCAGTACTTC	CASSSWFGETQYF
-	TRBJ1-5	TRBD1	TRBV16	TGTGCCAGCAGCCAATCGAACAGGGGGCGCTCCCGTGGCAATCAGCCCCAGCATTTT	CASSQSNRGRSRGNQPQHF
-	TRBJ1-2	TRBD1	TRBV5-4	TGTGCCAGCAGCCCGGACAGGCTCCCCTATGGCTACACCTTC	CASSPDRLPYGYTF
few	TRBJ1-5	-	TRBV2	TGTGCCAGCAGTGAATGGGGCACCCATCAGCCCCAGCATTTT	CASSEWGTHQPQHF
-	TRBJ2-5	TRBD2	TRBV5-4	TGTGCCAGCAGCTTGGAACTAGCGGACAGGACCCAGTACTTC	CASSLELADRTQYF
-	TRBJ1-1	-	TRBV6-5	TGTGCCAGCAGCTACGTAGGGGCGAACACTGAAGCTTTCTTT	CASSYVGANTEAFF
-	TRBJ2-3	TRBD1	TRBV18	TGTGCCAGCTCACCCGGGACAGGGGCGCGGGATACGCAGTATTTT	CASSPGTGARDTQYF
-	TRBJ1-4	-	TRBV18	TGTGCCAGCTCTATAGGAGCAGCTAATGAAAAACTGTTTTTT	CASSIGAANEKLFF
-	TRBJ1-1	-	TRBV7-9	TGTGCCAGCAGCTTAGACAGCCTTGAAGCTTTCTTT	CASSLDSLEAFF
-	TRBJ2-6	-	TRBV4-2	TGTGCCAGCAGCCAAGTTGCCACCAGCTCTGGGGCCAACGTCCTGACTTTC	CASSQVATSSGANVLTF
-	TRBJ1-2	TRBD1	TRBV27	TGTGCCAGCAGCCCCGGACAGGGACTGAACTATGGCTACACCTTC	CASSPGQGLNYGYTF
-	TRBJ2-1	TRBD1	TRBV7-2	TGTGCCAGCAGCCACAGGGGGCTGTCCTACAATGAGCAGTTCTTC	CASSHRGLSYNEQFF
-	TRBJ2-3	-	TRBV29-1	TGCAGCGTTGTCCTTCCGTTGAGTTCCCGCACAGATACGCAGTATTTT	CSVVLPLSSRTDTQYF
-	TRBJ2-5	TRBD1	TRBV14	TGTGCCAGCAGCCCCTTTTCGGGACAGGGGGCGAGGGAGACCCAGTACTTC	CASSPFSGQGARETQYF
-	TRBJ1-1	TRBD1	TRBV18	TGTGCCAGCTCACCTCGGACAGGGAGCACTGAAGCTTTCTTT	CASSPRTGSTEAFF
-	TRBJ1-2	-	TRBV13	TGTGCCAGCTTCCGACAGCTATCTAGTTATGGCTACACCTTC	CASFRQLSSYGYTF
once	TRBJ1-6	-	TRBV9	TGTGCCAGCAGCGTAGAAGGGGCGGTGCGTTCACCCCTCCACTTT	CASSVEGAVRSPLHF
-	TRBJ1-6	-	TRBV7-9	TGTGCCAGCAGTCCAACCCACGGGAAGCGGCATTCACCCCTCCACTTT	CASSPTHGKRHSPLHF
-	TRBJ2-5	-	TRBV7-7	TGTGCTAGCAGCTTATCTCGGGTCCAAGAGACCCAGTACTTC	CASSLSRVQETQYF
-	TRBJ1-6	TRBD1	TRBV4-3	TGCGCCAGCAGCCAAGGAACAGGGGGGTATGGACCCCTCCACTTT	CASSQGTGGYGPLHF
-	TRBJ2-2	-	TRBV4-1	TGCGCCAGCAGGCCGACAGGGAACACCGGGGAGCTGTTTTTT	CASRPTGNTGELFF
-	TRBJ1-2	TRBD1	TRBV5-6	TGTGCCAGCAGCAGTGGACAGGGAATCTACGGCTACACCTTC	CASSSGQGIYGYTF
few	TRBJ1-1	-	TRBV7-9	TGTGCCAGCAGATTAGGCGGGAACACTGAAGCTTTCTTT	CASRLGGNTEAFF
-	TRBJ2-2	TRBD1	TRBV4-3	TGCGCCAGCAGTCCCGGGACAGGGTCCGGGGAGCTGTTTTTT	CASSPGTGSGELFF
-	TRBJ1-3	TRBD1	TRBV7-6	TGTGCCAGCAGCTTACTCAGGGGGTCTGGAAACACCATATATTTT	CASSLLRGSGNTIYF
-	TRBJ1-3	-	TRBV25-1	TGTGCCAGCAGTGAAGAGGCAACTGGAAACACCATATATTTT	CASSEEATGNTIYF
-	TRBJ2-7	-	TRBV5-1	TGCGCCAGCAACCTCCAGGGAGGTAAATACGAGCAGTACTTC	CASNLQGGKYEQYF
once	TRBJ1-6	TRBD1	TRBV30	TGTGCCTGGGGACAGGGAAGTAATTCACCCCTCCACTTT	CAWGQGSNSPLHF
-	TRBJ1-5	-	TRBV7-6	TGTGCCAGCAGCCCTCGGCCAGGGGAATATAGCAATCAGCCCCAGCATTTT	CASSPRPGEYSNQPQHF
-	TRBJ2-3	TRBD2	TRBV27	TGTGCCAGCAGATTGACCAGCGGGACTAGCACAGATACGCAGTATTTT	CASRLTSGTSTDTQYF
-	TRBJ1-4	-	TRBV5-6	TGTGCCAGCAGCTTGCCGGGAGCGGGAGAAAAACTGTTTTTT	CASSLPGAGEKLFF
-	TRBJ1-4	-	TRBV2	TGTGCCAGCAGCTCAACAGGGAGAGCTAATGAAAAACTGTTTTTT	CASSSTGRANEKLFF